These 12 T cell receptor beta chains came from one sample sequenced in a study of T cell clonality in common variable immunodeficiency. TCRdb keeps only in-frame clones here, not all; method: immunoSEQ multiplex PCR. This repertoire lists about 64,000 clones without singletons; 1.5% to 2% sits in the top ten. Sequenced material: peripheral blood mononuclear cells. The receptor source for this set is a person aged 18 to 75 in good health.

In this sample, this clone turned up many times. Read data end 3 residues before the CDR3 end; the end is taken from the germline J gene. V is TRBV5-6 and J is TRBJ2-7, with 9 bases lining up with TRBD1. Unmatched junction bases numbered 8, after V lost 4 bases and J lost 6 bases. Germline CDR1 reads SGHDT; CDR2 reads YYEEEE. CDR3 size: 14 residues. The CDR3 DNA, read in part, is TGTGCCAGCAGCGTACCGGGACAGGGTACCGAG. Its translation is CASSVPGQGTE. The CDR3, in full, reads CASSVPGQGTEQYF.

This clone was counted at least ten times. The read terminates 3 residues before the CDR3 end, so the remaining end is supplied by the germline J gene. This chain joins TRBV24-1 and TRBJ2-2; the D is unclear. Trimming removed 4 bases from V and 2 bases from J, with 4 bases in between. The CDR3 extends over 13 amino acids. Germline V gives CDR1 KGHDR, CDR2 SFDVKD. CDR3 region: CATSDGNTGELFF. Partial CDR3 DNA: TGTGCCACCAGTGACGGTAACACCGGGGAG.

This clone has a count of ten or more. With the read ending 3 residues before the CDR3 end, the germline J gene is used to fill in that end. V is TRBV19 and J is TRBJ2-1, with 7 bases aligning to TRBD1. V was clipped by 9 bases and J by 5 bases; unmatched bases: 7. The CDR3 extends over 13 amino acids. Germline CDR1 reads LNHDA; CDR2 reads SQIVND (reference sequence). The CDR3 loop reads CASRLTGDNEQFF. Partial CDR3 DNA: TGTGCCAGCCGACTCACAGGGGACAATGAG.

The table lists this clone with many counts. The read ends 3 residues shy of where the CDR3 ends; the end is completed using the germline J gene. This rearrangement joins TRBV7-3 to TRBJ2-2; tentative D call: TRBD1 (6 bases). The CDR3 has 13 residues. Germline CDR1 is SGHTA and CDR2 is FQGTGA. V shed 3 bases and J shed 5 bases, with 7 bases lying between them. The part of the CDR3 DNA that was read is TGTGCCAGCAGCTTCCAGGGGACCGGGGAG. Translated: CASSFQGTGE. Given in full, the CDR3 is CASSFQGTGELFF.

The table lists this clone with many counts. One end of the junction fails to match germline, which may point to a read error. The CDR3 loop is CASSWDRRNAEAFF. The part of the CDR3 DNA that was read is TGTGCCAGCAGCTGGGACAGAAGGAACGCTGAA. The chain combines TRBV7-9 with TRBJ1-1; TRBD1 aligns across 7 bases. With the read ending 3 residues before the CDR3 end, the germline J gene is used to fill in that end. This CDR3 is built from 14 residues. CDR1 and CDR2 from the germline V gene are SEHNR and FQNEAQ (reference sequence).

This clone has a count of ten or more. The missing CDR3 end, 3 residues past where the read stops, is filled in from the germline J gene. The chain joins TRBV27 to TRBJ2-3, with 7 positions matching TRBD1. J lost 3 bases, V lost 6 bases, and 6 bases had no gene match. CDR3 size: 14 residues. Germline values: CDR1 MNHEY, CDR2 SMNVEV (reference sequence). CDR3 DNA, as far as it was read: TGTGCCAGCAGAAGGACAGGATCGACAGATACG. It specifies CASRRTGSTDT. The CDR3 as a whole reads CASRRTGSTDTQYF.

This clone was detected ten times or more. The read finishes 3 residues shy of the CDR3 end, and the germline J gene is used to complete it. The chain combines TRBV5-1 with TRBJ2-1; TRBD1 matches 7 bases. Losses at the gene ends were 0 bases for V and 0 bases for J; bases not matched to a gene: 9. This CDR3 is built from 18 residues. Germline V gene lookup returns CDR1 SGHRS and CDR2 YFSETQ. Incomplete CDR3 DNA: TGCGCCAGCAGCTTGGAAACACAGACAGGGAGCTCCTACAATGAG. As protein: CASSLETQTGSSYNE. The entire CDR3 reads CASSLETQTGSSYNEQFF.

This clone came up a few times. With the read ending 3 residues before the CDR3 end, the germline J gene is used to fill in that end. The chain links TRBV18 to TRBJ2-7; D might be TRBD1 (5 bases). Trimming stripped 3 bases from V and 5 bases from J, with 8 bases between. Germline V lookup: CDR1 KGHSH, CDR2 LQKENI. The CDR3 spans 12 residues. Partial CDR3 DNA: TGTGCCAGCTCACCCGGCAGGGACGAG. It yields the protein CASSPGRDE. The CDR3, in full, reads CASSPGRDEQYF.

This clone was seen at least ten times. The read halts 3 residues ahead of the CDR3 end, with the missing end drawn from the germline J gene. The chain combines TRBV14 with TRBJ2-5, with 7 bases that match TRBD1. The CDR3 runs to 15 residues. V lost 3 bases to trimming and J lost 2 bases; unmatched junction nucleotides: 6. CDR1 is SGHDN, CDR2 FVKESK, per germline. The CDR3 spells CASSHVDRAQETQYF. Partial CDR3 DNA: TGTGCCAGCAGCCACGTTGACAGGGCACAAGAGACC.

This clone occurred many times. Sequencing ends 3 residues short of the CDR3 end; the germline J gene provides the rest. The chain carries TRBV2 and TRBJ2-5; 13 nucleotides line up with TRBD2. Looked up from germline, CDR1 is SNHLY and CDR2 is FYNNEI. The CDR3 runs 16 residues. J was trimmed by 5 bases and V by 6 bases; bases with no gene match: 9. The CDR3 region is CASRGGTSGVGETQYF. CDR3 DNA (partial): TGTGCCAGCAGGGGCGGGACTAGCGGGGTGGGGGAGACC.

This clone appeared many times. Here the CDR3 reads CASSYSAGDSTDTQYF. The sequenced CDR3 bases are TGTGCCAGCAGTTACTCGGCGGGCGATAGCACAGATACG. The chain carries TRBV6-2 or TRBV6-3 and TRBJ2-3; perhaps TRBD2 as D (5 bases). Read data end 3 residues before the CDR3 end; the end is taken from the germline J gene. This CDR3 region has 16 residues. Trimming removed 0 bases from V and 0 bases from J, with 10 bases in between. Looked up from germline, CDR1 is MNHEY and CDR2 is SVGEGT.

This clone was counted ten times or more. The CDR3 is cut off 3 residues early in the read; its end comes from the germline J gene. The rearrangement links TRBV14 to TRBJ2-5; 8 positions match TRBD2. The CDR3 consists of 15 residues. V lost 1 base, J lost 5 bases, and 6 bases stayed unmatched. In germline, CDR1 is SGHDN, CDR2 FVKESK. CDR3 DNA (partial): TGTGCCAGCAGCCAAGGAGCGGGAGTAGGGGAGACC. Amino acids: CASSQGAGVGET. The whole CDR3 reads CASSQGAGVGETQYF.